This T cell receptor (beta chain) was recorded in a study of blood T cells in healthy people across ages (dated by TCRdb to the mid-2010s). Regarding the complete study: In model experiments, template switching captured about one uniquely barcoded TCR beta cDNA molecule for every two T cells. Age-related changes in TCR beta repertoire diversity were measured in the study by deep sequencing normalized with unique cDNA molecular identifiers. Donors were grouped into four age groups: young (average 16 years), middle-aged (around 39), aged (62) and long-lived (approximately 82). For two donors (one aged 18 to 29 and one aged 80 or older), the study analyzed two additional independent replicas of 1 million unique cDNA reads from the same blood draw. Here is what the overall study found, with its caveats: Observed TCR beta diversity correlated strongly with the percentage of naive T cells measured by flow cytometry. Conclusive comparison of naive and antigen-experienced compartments was prevented by the profiling of bulk unsorted PBMCs. Estimates of total diversity based on one million sequenced T cells were considered lower bounds and underestimates. Compared with the aged group, the long-lived group had more naive CD4+ T cells, fewer expanded clones and increased TCR diversity, a pattern suggesting age selection. Because donor CMV infection status was unknown, age-related changes in expanded clonotypes were potentially confounded. As age increased, observed TCR beta diversity per million T cells dropped in a roughly linear way, and a significant reduction was already evident by age about 40.

Spanning cysteine to phenylalanine, the CDR3 consists of 12 amino acids. Only the CDR3 part of the read is kept: 36 bases, read in frame from the first base. Looking up the germline V gene yields CDR1 KGHDR and CDR2 SFDVKD. Library creation used 5' RACE. The data were produced on an Illumina HiSeq 2500. A second PCR of roughly 6 to 11 cycles was performed with a sample-barcoded 5' primer and a J-beta primer mix. A template-switch 5' adaptor carrying 12 random nucleotides introduced a unique molecular identifier onto each TCR beta cDNA molecule. At least 3 million CDR3-containing paired-end reads were obtained from each sample. First-strand cDNA synthesis was performed from all RNA using the Mint cDNA synthesis kit, with priming by a TRBC-specific oligonucleotide. Following uracil-DNA glycosylase treatment, all cDNA underwent a first 18-cycle PCR with the universal primers M1SS and BC2_uni_R. The paper's processing steps were these. For normalization, 1 million high-quality reads, each with a distinct molecular identifier, were randomly selected from each sample. Instead of being binned into consensus sequences, reads with shared molecular identifiers were discarded. MiTCR, run with a Q25 quality threshold and the strictest error-elimination algorithm, handled CDR3 identification, clonotype clustering and error correction. A nonparametric unseen species model using Euler transformation provided a lower-bound estimate of total TCR beta diversity. TCRdb reworked the public reads: Q25 trimming with fastp, MiXCR clone assembly, productive beta chains retained. Entries that share a CDR3 protein sequence are merged under the most common genes and DNA. The V and J calls were determined by TCRdb, not by the authors. The sample includes approximately 580,000 distinct CDR3 sequences, with 20% to 30% observed a single time. The ten largest clones take up around 10% of the sample.

The donors were roughly 39 Caucasian individuals from Russia, aged roughly 6 to 90 years, who were systemically healthy. Around 9.8 milliliters of peripheral blood were collected from each donor into EDTA-treated Vacutainer tubes. Ficoll-Paque density-gradient centrifugation was used to isolate PBMCs, with at least 7 million per sample. Trizol reagent was used to extract total RNA from the PBMCs, yielding at least 6 micrograms per sample. Naive CD45RAhigh/CD27high T cell percentages were measured by flow cytometry on a PBMC aliquot from every donor. On this clonotype itself: The antigen it recognizes is unknown. No much larger clone is present one base from it, and per-base qualities are unavailable.

These data are also associated with another study on T cells of mothers and their children. The second study, in turn, reports: Donors were nine systemically healthy Caucasian individuals: three mothers and their six children. cDNA synthesis consumed the entire amount of extracted RNA, loaded at approximately 1.6 ug RNA in each 15 ul reaction. In the second PCR, the M1S primer introduced both the sample barcodes and 2-4 random nucleotides. Over 8.5 million TCR beta CDR3 reads came from each mother, compared with a few million reads from each child. Thymic selection shapes the output of TCR recombination in a similar way in related and unrelated pairs, and inherited differences have a minor effect. Normalized repertoire overlap was always found to be slightly, but never significantly, higher in related mother-child pairs than in unrelated mother-child pairs. No persistent microchimeric T cell clones were detected, at a sensitivity of around 97 clones per million clonotypes. The study used deep NGS to compare TCR beta repertoires of mothers and children, seeking features distinguishing related mother-child pairs from unrelated individuals. The mean age was about 38 +/- 4 years for the mothers and roughly 11 +/- 4 years for the children. After adapter ligation with NEBNext reagents, the libraries were sequenced on Illumina HiSeq 2000 with 100+100 nt paired-end reads. To prevent cross-contamination, the mother and child libraries were prepared a month apart and were sequenced in separate runs. For each donor, between roughly 500,000 and 2,200,000 distinct TCR beta clonotypes were identified. Naive TCR beta clonotypes were estimated from low-frequency clonotypes matched to each donor's FACS-determined naive share, without sorting.

The sequence came from a boy younger than 18 in good health. This sequence uses TRBV24-1 and TRBJ2-5, with no confident D gene call. The J call is doubtful: the DNA matches TRBJ2-1 better. The sequencing input was blood. The CDR3 in this case is CATSASPDEQFF. The nucleotide sequence is given as TGTGCCACCAGTGCCAGTCCCGATGAGCAGTTCTTC.